This T cell receptor beta chain was recorded in a study of technical replicates of blood from several donors. Assay used: immunoSEQ multiplex PCR; TCRdb lists only in-frame clones, some missing. This sample yields about 50,000 clones, of which roughly 95% are seen a single time; 0.39% belongs to the top ten. CDR3 size: 13 residues. Trimming left V 2 bases short and J 6 bases short, with 8 bases between. From germline, CDR1 is MNHEY and CDR2 SMNVEV (reference sequence). The source of this sequence is a human donor in good health. The chain combines TRBV27 with TRBJ2-4; D is possibly TRBD2 (5 bases). Sequencing was done on a sample of T cells isolated from PBMCs. CDR3 coding DNA: TGTGCCAGCAGTTTAAGCGGTTTAAACATTCAGTACTTC. Protein: CASSLSGLNIQYF.